This is a list of T cell receptor beta chains from one sample in a study of identical twins. TCRdb independently ran MiXCR on the 5' RACE reads; one entry per CDR3 protein. This sample carries about 900,000 distinct CDR3 sequences, around an eighth of them seen once, and the ten largest clones take 1.5% to 2%. These same records also appear under a second study, on yellow fever vaccine responses in identical twins.

The sequencing sample was made of PBMCs. The receptors come from a woman under 30 in good health. Each CDR3 is given with its conserved first and last residue. D genes are given only for firm matches. Part of the rows lack a size; the others show once, few, many or a class for expanded clones.

-,TRBV12-3/TRBV12-4,15,TRBD2,TRBJ2-3,TGTGCCAGCAGGCGAAGGACTAGCGGCACAGATACGCAGTATTTT,CASRRRTSGTDTQYF
many,TRBV28,14,-,TRBJ1-6,TGTGCCAGCAGTTTAGGGGGGTCGGGTTCACCCCTCCACTTT,CASSLGGSGSPLHF
-,TRBV25-1,15,-,TRBJ1-1,TGTGCCAGCAGTGAATTAGGCACACTGAACACTGAAGCTTTCTTT,CASSELGTLNTEAFF
few,TRBV7-2,17,-,TRBJ2-5,TGTGCCAGCAGCCTACATACCGGGACTGGAAATGCGGAGACCCAGTACTTC,CASSLHTGTGNAETQYF
few,TRBV29-1,15,-,TRBJ2-2,TGCAGCGTTGAAGTAGACAGCGCGAACACCGGGGAGCTGTTTTTT,CSVEVDSANTGELFF
few,TRBV7-9,15,-,TRBJ2-3,TGTGCCAGCAGCTTAGCGGGCGTGGGGGCAGATACGCAGTATTTT,CASSLAGVGADTQYF
-,TRBV28,16,-,TRBJ2-6,TGTGCCAGCAGTCCACAGGACAGATCTGGGGCCAACGTCCTGACTTTC,CASSPQDRSGANVLTF
few,TRBV20-1,14,-,TRBJ1-1,TGCAGTGCTAGGTACAGGAGCCTAGGGGGGGAAGCTTTCTTT,CSARYRSLGGEAFF
-,TRBV29-1,12,-,TRBJ2-3,TGCAGCGTTGAAGGGGGTGCAGATACGCAGTATTTT,CSVEGGADTQYF
-,TRBV5-1,17,-,TRBJ1-1,TGCGCCAGCAGCAACTCGGGTGTCCGCGACTCCGCCGCTGAAGCTTTCTTT,CASSNSGVRDSAAEAFF
-,TRBV28,16,TRBD2,TRBJ2-4,TGTGCCAGCAGTCCCACGGGAGGGCCGCCCAAAAACATTCAGTACTTC,CASSPTGGPPKNIQYF
-,TRBV7-3,19,-,TRBJ2-1,TGTGCCAGCAGCCCCCGGCTCCCCTGCGCTAAGAGCTCCTACAATGAGCAGTTCTTC,CASSPRLPCAKSSYNEQFF
-,TRBV11-2,17,TRBD1,TRBJ2-2,TGTGCCAGCAGCCCAAACAGGGGGCAGGATCCCACCGGGGAGCTGTTTTTT,CASSPNRGQDPTGELFF
few,TRBV18,17,TRBD1,TRBJ1-1,TGTGCCAGCTCACCAACAGGGACAGGAGGGATGAACACTGAAGCTTTCTTT,CASSPTGTGGMNTEAFF
-,TRBV6-5,15,TRBD2,TRBJ2-7,TGTGCCAGCAGTTCCGCGACTAGCGGGAGTTACGAGCAGTACTTC,CASSSATSGSYEQYF
many,TRBV11-1,19,TRBD1,TRBJ2-1,TGTGCCAGCAGCTCAACCGGGACAGCACGACCAAGCTCCTACAATGAGCAGTTCTTC,CASSSTGTARPSSYNEQFF
many,TRBV6-5,14,-,TRBJ1-1,TGTGCCAGCAGTTGGGCAGGGGTTTTCTCTGAAGCTTTCTTT,CASSWAGVFSEAFF
few,TRBV12-5,18,TRBD2,TRBJ2-1,TGTGCTAGTGGTTTGGTCCAATTAGCGGGGAAAAGAAACAATGAGCAGTTCTTC,CASGLVQLAGKRNNEQFF
few,TRBV2,15,-,TRBJ2-3,TGTGCCAGCAGTGAAGTAGAGGGGCTTGCAGATACGCAGTATTTT,CASSEVEGLADTQYF
few,TRBV20-1,16,-,TRBJ1-5,TGCAGTGCTATTCCCGTAGGCTCCATAGGTGATCAGCCCCAGCATTTT,CSAIPVGSIGDQPQHF
-,TRBV5-1,17,TRBD2,TRBJ2-5,TGCGCCAGCAGCTTGGCTAGCGGGAGGCCCATTAAAGAGACCCAGTACTTC,CASSLASGRPIKETQYF
-,TRBV12-3/TRBV12-4,17,-,TRBJ2-2,TGTGCCTTCTGTTTAGAAGTGTGGCTTCAGCACACCGGGGAGCTGTTTTTT,CAFCLEVWLQHTGELFF
-,TRBV5-1,14,-,TRBJ1-1,TGCGCCAGCAGCTCACAGGGTGAGAACACTGAAGCTTTCTTT,CASSSQGENTEAFF
-,TRBV28,15,TRBD1,TRBJ2-1,TGTGCCAGCACCTCGGACAGGGGGTACTACAATGAGCAGTTCTTC,CASTSDRGYYNEQFF
many,TRBV5-1,16,TRBD1,TRBJ1-4,TGCGCCAGCAGCTTGGCCGTCGAGACAGGGGATGAAAAACTGTTTTTT,CASSLAVETGDEKLFF
-,TRBV7-9,17,-,TRBJ2-7,TGTGCCAGCAGCTTAGCGGGATCCAGGGGATACTCCAACGAGCAGTACTTC,CASSLAGSRGYSNEQYF
-,TRBV3-1,15,-,TRBJ2-7,TGTGCCAGCAGCCAAGATCAAGGGAGCTCCTACGAGCAGTACTTC,CASSQDQGSSYEQYF
many,TRBV7-6,14,TRBD1,TRBJ1-5,TGTGCCAGCACCTTGGCAGGGGGTGGTCAGCCCCAGCATTTT,CASTLAGGGQPQHF
few,TRBV7-6,13,TRBD2,TRBJ2-5,TGTGCCAGCAGCTTAGTGACTAGCGGGAGCTGGTACTTC,CASSLVTSGSWYF
many,TRBV5-1,16,-,TRBJ1-1,TGCGCCAGCAGCTTGCCAACGGATTCGAGGTGGACTGAAGCTTTCTTT,CASSLPTDSRWTEAFF
-,TRBV19,15,-,TRBJ2-6,TGTGCCAGTAGTCGTCCCGCGGCTGGGGCCAACGTCCTGACTTTC,CASSRPAAGANVLTF
-,TRBV19,15,-,TRBJ1-3,TGTGCCACTAGCAGGGGATCCCGCTCTGGAAACACCATATATTTT,CATSRGSRSGNTIYF
many,TRBV4-1,18,TRBD1,TRBJ2-2,TGCGCCAGCAGCAAGGGATTAACAGGGGGCGCAAAGACCGGGGAGCTGTTTTTT,CASSKGLTGGAKTGELFF
few,TRBV24-1,14,-,TRBJ2-3,TGTGCCACCAGTGATTTGGGTGGGGGGGATACGCAGTATTTT,CATSDLGGGDTQYF
-,TRBV7-9,14,-,TRBJ1-4,TGTGCCAGCAGCTTAGGGCAAACGGGTGAAAAACTGTTTTTT,CASSLGQTGEKLFF
few,TRBV6-2/TRBV6-3,15,TRBD2,TRBJ2-7,TGTGCCAGCAGTTACTCCGGCGGGAGGTACTACGAGCAGTACTTC,CASSYSGGRYYEQYF
-,TRBV5-6,17,TRBD2,TRBJ2-5,TGTGCCAGCAGCTTGTTGGCTAGCGGGAGGGTTATGGAGACCCAGTACTTC,CASSLLASGRVMETQYF
-,TRBV12-3/TRBV12-4,15,TRBD1,TRBJ2-2,TGTGCCAGCAGTTTTATAGGGGGCGGGACCGGGGAGCTGTTTTTT,CASSFIGGGTGELFF
few,TRBV6-1,13,-,TRBJ1-6,TGTGCCAGCAGTGCTGTTCGGGATTCACCCCTCCACTTT,CASSAVRDSPLHF
many,TRBV12-3/TRBV12-4,12,-,TRBJ2-2,TGTGCCAGCAGCTCCGACCGAAGTCGGCTGTTTTTT,CASSSDRSRLFF
few,TRBV20-1,14,-,TRBJ2-7,TGCAGTGCTCACGACGGGATGGCCTCCTACGAGCAGTACTTC,CSAHDGMASYEQYF
-,TRBV28,13,-,TRBJ2-7,TGTGCCAGCCACCCCAGGAGCTCCTACGAGCAGTACTTC,CASHPRSSYEQYF
few,TRBV7-9,12,-,TRBJ2-2,TGTGCCAGCAGCTTAGAAGAGTGGGGGCTGTTTTTT,CASSLEEWGLFF
-,TRBV12-3/TRBV12-4,12,-,TRBJ2-2,TGTGCCAGCAGTTTTTGGACCGGGGAGCTGTTTTTT,CASSFWTGELFF
many,TRBV20-1,16,-,TRBJ2-2,TGCAGTGCTAGAGATATTAGGGAGGGGGACACCGGGGAGCTGTTTTTT,CSARDIREGDTGELFF
few,TRBV15,16,TRBD2,TRBJ2-3,TGTGCCACCAGCAGAGCTCTAGCGGGGGCCCAAGATACGCAGTATTTT,CATSRALAGAQDTQYF
few,TRBV13,15,TRBD2,TRBJ2-1,TGTGCCAGCAGCTTTGGTCGGGGGGGTTGGAATGAGCAGTTCTTC,CASSFGRGGWNEQFF
few,TRBV5-1,13,-,TRBJ1-1,TGCGCCAGCAGCCGGGACATCTACACTGAAGCTTTCTTT,CASSRDIYTEAFF
few,TRBV12-3/TRBV12-4,11,-,TRBJ2-3,TGTGCCAGCAGCTTGAAAGGGACGCAGTATTTT,CASSLKGTQYF
-,TRBV4-2,16,TRBD2,TRBJ2-5,TGTGCCAGCAGCCAGACTAGCGGGAGCGCTGGAGAGACCCAGTACTTC,CASSQTSGSAGETQYF
many,TRBV5-1,15,-,TRBJ2-3,TGCGCCAGCAGCTTTAGGGCAGGGGGCACAGATACGCAGTATTTT,CASSFRAGGTDTQYF